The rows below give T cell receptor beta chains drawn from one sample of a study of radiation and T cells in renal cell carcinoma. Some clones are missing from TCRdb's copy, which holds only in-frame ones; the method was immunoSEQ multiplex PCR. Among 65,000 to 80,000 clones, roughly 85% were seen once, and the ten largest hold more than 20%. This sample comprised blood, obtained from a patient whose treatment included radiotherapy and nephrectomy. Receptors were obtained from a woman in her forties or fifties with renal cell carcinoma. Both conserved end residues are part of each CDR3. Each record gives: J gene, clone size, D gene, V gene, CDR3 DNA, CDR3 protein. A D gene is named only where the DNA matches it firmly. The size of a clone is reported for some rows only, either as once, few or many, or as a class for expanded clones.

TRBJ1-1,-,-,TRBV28,TGTGCCAGCAAACCACCCACCCGGGGAACTGAAGCTTTCTTT,CASKPPTRGTEAFF
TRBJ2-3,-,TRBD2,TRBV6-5,TGTGCCAGCAGTTACTACGGGGGGAGCACAGATACGCAGTATTTT,CASSYYGGSTDTQYF
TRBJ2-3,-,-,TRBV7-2,TGTGCCAGCTCCCGGGCGGGAAACACAGATACGCAGTATTTT,CASSRAGNTDTQYF
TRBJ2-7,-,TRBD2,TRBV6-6,TGTGCCAGCAGTTATCAAGGCTCGGCTAGCGGGCTACAGTACTTC,CASSYQGSASGLQYF
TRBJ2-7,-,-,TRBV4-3,TGCGCCAGCAGCCAAGAAGGGGGTAACTCCTACGAGCAGTACTTC,CASSQEGGNSYEQYF
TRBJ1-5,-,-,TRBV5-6,TGTGCCAGCAGCTTGAGAAGTACCCAGCCCCAGCATTTT,CASSLRSTQPQHF
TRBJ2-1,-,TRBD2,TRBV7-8,TGTGCCAGCAGCCCAGTAGCGGGGGTGACCTACAATGAGCAGTTCTTC,CASSPVAGVTYNEQFF
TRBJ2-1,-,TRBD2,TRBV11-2,TGTGCCAGCAGCGGGACTAGCGGGGGGATCTATGAGCAGTTCTTC,CASSGTSGGIYEQFF
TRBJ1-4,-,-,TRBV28,TGTGCCAGCACCCATGGCCAGCGCGGAGAAAAACTGTTTTTT,CASTHGQRGEKLFF
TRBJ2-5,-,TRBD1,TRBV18,TGTGCCAGCTCACCACGGCAGGGGGAGCAAGAGACCCAGTACTTC,CASSPRQGEQETQYF
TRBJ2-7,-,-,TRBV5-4,TGTGCCAGCAGCCCCGTCGCAGGGCGCGAGCAGTACTTC,CASSPVAGREQYF
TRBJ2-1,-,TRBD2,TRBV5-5,TGTGCCAGCAGCTTGTTGGGGGGGTCCTACAATGAGCAGTTCTTC,CASSLLGGSYNEQFF
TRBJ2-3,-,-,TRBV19,TGTGCCAGTAGTATAGGGGGAGGTGCGCAGTATTTT,CASSIGGGAQYF
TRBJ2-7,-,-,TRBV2,TGTGCCAGCAGTATACAGGGTAACGAGCAGTACTTC,CASSIQGNEQYF
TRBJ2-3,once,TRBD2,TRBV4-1,TGCGCCAGCAGCCAAGATCAAATGCCTCTAGCGGGAACTAGAGATACGCAGTATTTT,CASSQDQMPLAGTRDTQYF
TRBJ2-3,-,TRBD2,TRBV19,TGTGCCAGTAGTAGACTAGCGGGAGTCGAAGATACGCAGTATTTT,CASSRLAGVEDTQYF
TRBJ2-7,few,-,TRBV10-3,TGTGCCATCAGTCTACAGGGTTACGAGCAGTACTTC,CAISLQGYEQYF
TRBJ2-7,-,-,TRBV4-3,TGCGCCAGCAGCCAAGATACGGACAGATACTACGAGCAGTACTTC,CASSQDTDRYYEQYF
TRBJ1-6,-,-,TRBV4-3,TGCGCCAGCAGCCAAGATCCCACGGGACAACTTAATTCACCCCTCCACTTT,CASSQDPTGQLNSPLHF
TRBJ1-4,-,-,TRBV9,TGTGCCAGCAGCGTGGGACCCGAAGGGGAAAAACTGTTTTTT,CASSVGPEGEKLFF
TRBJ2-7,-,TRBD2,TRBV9,TGTGCCAGCAGCGTAACTAGCGGTTCCTACGAGCAGTACTTC,CASSVTSGSYEQYF
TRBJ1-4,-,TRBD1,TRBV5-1,TGCGCCAGCAGCGAGACAGGGGGCGGGTATAATGAAAAACTGTTTTTT,CASSETGGGYNEKLFF
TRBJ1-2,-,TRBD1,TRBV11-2,TGTGCCAGCACCATTGGGGGACAGGGAAACTATGGCTACACCTTC,CASTIGGQGNYGYTF
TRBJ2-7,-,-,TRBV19,TGTGCCAGTAGTAAACGGGGCGACTCCTACGAGCAGTACTTC,CASSKRGDSYEQYF
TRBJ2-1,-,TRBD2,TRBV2,TGTGCCATCGGACTAGCGGGAGTCCGTGAGCAGTTCTTC,CAIGLAGVREQFF
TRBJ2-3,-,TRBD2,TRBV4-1,TGCGCCAGCAGCCAATCCAGCGGGGTGGTACGAGCGCAGTATTTT,CASSQSSGVVRAQYF
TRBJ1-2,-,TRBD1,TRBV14,TGTGCCAGCAGCCAACCTCCAATACGACAGGGTACCGGCTACACCTTC,CASSQPPIRQGTGYTF
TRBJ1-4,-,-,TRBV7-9,TGTGCCAGCAGCTCCTTGACAGTGTCCCCCTTCAAACTGTTTTTT,CASSSLTVSPFKLFF
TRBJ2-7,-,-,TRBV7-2,TGTGCCAGCAGCTTCACAGGGCTCTACGAGCAGTACTTC,CASSFTGLYEQYF
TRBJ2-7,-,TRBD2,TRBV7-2,TGTGCCAGCAGCCCCACTAGCGGCTACGAGCAGTACTTC,CASSPTSGYEQYF
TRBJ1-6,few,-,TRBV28,TGTGCCTCGCGGACAGCGACATTTAATTCACCCCTCCACTTT,CASRTATFNSPLHF
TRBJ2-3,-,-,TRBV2,TGTGCCAGCAGTGCGGAGGATACGCAGTATTTT,CASSAEDTQYF
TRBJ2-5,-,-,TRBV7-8,TGTGCCAGCAGCACCGTAAAAGAGACCCAGTACTTC,CASSTVKETQYF
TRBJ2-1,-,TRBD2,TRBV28,TGTGCCAGCAGTTCATTAGAATCGACTAGCGGGGTTTCTAAGAGTGAGCAGTTCTTC,CASSSLESTSGVSKSEQFF
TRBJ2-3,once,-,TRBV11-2,TGTGCCAGCAGCTTAGCCCACCCCACAGATACGCAGTATTTT,CASSLAHPTDTQYF
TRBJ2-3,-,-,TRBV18,TGTGCCAGCTCACCGGGGACTGAGGTCACAGATACGCAGTATTTT,CASSPGTEVTDTQYF
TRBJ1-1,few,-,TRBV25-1,TGTGCCAGCAAGGGGCCTAACTTAGCAGCTTTCTTT,CASKGPNLAAFF